The clone carrying this T cell receptor beta chain showed up many times. TCRdb recomputed calls from the 5' RACE reads with MiXCR, one row per CDR3 protein. The sample yields tens of thousands of distinct CDR3 sequences, around 4.1% seen once. The J segment lost 0 bases and the V segment lost 3 bases, leaving 5 bases of the junction unmatched. Germline loops: CDR1 ENHRY, CDR2 SYGVKD. The CDR3 has 16 residues. This sample was included in a study of early T cells in non-severe SARS-CoV-2 infection. This receptor was identified in an adult who was a healthcare worker with PCR-confirmed SARS-CoV-2 infection or an uninfected control (not recorded which). The sample was whole blood. The gene calls are TRBV10-3 and TRBJ2-4, with 7 bases fitting TRBD1. The CDR3 loop is CAISEGRGLAKNIQYF. Here the CDR3 DNA reads TGTGCCATCAGTGAAGGCAGGGGGTTAGCCAAAAACATTCAGTACTTC.